The rows below give T cell receptor beta chains drawn from one sample of a study of blood T cell repertoires in COVID-19. Sequenced by immunoSEQ multiplex PCR; TCRdb stores in-frame clones only, minus some. The sample carries some 460,000 clones, around 89% recorded once. Material: peripheral blood. The receptors were gathered from a woman in her twenties or thirties with acute or convalescent COVID-19. Both conserved end residues are part of each CDR3. The order of the fields is CDR3 length, clone size, D gene, V gene, J gene, CDR3 protein, CDR3 DNA. A D gene is named only where the DNA matches it firmly. Not every row has a clone size; where given, it reads once, few, many or a size class.

14	-	TRBD1	TRBV5-4	TRBJ1-1	CASSMGQGYTEAFF	TGTGCCAGCAGCATGGGACAGGGTTACACTGAAGCTTTCTTT
15	-	TRBD1	TRBV27	TRBJ1-5	CASNFRDRGPQPQHF	TGTGCCAGCAACTTCCGGGACAGGGGGCCTCAGCCCCAGCATTTT
16	-	-	TRBV18	TRBJ1-1	CASSPRPPGMNTEAFF	TGTGCCAGCTCACCTCGTCCCCCAGGGATGAACACTGAAGCTTTCTTT
15	-	TRBD2	TRBV2	TRBJ2-5	CASGRAGGRMETQYF	TGTGCCAGCGGACGAGCGGGGGGGAGAATGGAGACCCAGTACTTC
11	-	-	TRBV20-1	TRBJ1-6	CSARDVAVLHF	TGCAGTGCTAGAGACGTAGCGGTCCTCCACTTT
13	-	TRBD1	TRBV27	TRBJ2-7	CASSLGTENEQYF	TGTGCCAGCAGTTTGGGGACAGAAAACGAGCAGTACTTC
15	once	TRBD2	TRBV29-1	TRBJ2-3	CSVEGSGGATDTQYF	TGCAGCGTTGAAGGCAGCGGGGGGGCCACAGATACGCAGTATTTT
14	-	TRBD1	TRBV29-1	TRBJ1-1	CSVEDPGGRTEAFF	TGCAGCGTTGAAGATCCAGGGGGCCGCACTGAAGCTTTCTTT
14	-	-	TRBV7-9	TRBJ2-7	CASSQRQRPYEQYF	TGTGCCAGCAGTCAACGGCAGCGCCCCTACGAGCAGTACTTC
14	-	-	TRBV14	TRBJ2-7	CASSQERGGYEQYF	TGTGCCAGCAGCCAAGAGAGAGGAGGTTACGAGCAGTACTTC
16	-	-	TRBV5-4	TRBJ1-2	CASSFGPGEGRGGYTF	TGTGCCAGCAGCTTCGGACCCGGGGAGGGTCGAGGGGGCTACACCTTC
13	-	TRBD2	TRBV5-6	TRBJ2-7	CASSLGGNYEQYF	TGTGCCAGCAGCCTGGGAGGGAATTACGAGCAGTACTTC
13	-	-	TRBV19	TRBJ1-1	CASSRGLVTEAFF	TGTGCCAGTAGTCGGGGATTGGTGACTGAAGCTTTCTTT
12	-	-	TRBV29-1	TRBJ2-2	CSVVRGTGELFF	TGCAGCGTTGTTAGGGGAACCGGGGAGCTGTTTTTT
14	-	-	TRBV2	TRBJ1-1	CASVTDREYTEAFF	TGTGCCAGCGTAACGGACCGGGAATACACTGAAGCTTTCTTT
12	-	-	TRBV21-1	TRBJ1-1	CASSKTPTKAFF	TGTGCCAGCAGCAAAACGCCCACAAAAGCTTTCTTT
15	-	-	TRBV5-1	TRBJ1-2	CASSFTSKPLYGYTF	TGCGCCAGCAGCTTCACTTCTAAACCTCTCTATGGCTACACCTTC
14	-	-	TRBV19	TRBJ2-1	CASSIGGGLNEQFF	TGTGCCAGTAGTATAGGGGGGGGGCTGAATGAGCAGTTCTTC
13	-	-	TRBV9	TRBJ2-5	CASSAIGLGTQYF	TGTGCCAGCAGCGCGATCGGTCTCGGGACCCAGTACTTC
15	few	-	TRBV18	TRBJ1-5	CASSPSGGPNQPQHF	TGTGCCAGCTCCCCCTCGGGGGGGCCCAATCAGCCCCAGCATTTT